A few counts support the clone carrying this T cell receptor beta chain. The target antigen is unknown. The CDR3 covers 13 residues. Trimming cost V 0 bases and J 0 bases, with 3 bases left between them. The germline gives CDR1 DFQATT, CDR2 SNEGSKA (reference sequence). One entry per CDR3 protein, called by TCRdb with MiXCR from the 5' RACE reads. The table records roughly 500,000 distinct CDR3 sequences, 15% to 20% of them present only once. These data are taken from a study of T cells after yellow fever vaccination. Findings and limits, study-wide: Post-booster samples contained most primary-vaccination clones (approximately 95% CD4, 70% to 90% CD8).

The source of this sequence is a man aged 25 to 45 who received the YFV17D yellow fever vaccine. The V call is TRBV20-1, the J call TRBJ1-5; D not certain. Here the sequenced sample was PBMCs, taken 15 days after the yellow fever booster vaccination. CDR3 in amino acids: CSAREDSNQPQHF. In nucleotides, the CDR3 is TGCAGTGCTAGAGAAGATAGCAATCAGCCCCAGCATTTT.